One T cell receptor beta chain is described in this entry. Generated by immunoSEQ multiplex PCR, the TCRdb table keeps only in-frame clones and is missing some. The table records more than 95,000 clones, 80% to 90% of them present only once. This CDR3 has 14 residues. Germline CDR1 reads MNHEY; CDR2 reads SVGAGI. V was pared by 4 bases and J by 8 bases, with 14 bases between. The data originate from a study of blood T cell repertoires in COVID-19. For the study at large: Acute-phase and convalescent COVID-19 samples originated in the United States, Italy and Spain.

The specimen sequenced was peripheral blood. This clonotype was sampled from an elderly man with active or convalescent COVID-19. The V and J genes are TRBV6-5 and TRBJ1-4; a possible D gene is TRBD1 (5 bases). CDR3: CASSSLGEGEKLFF. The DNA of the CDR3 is TGTGCCAGCAGTTCACTGGGGGAGGGCGAAAAACTGTTTTTT.